A selection of T cell receptor beta chains follows, all from one sample in a study of T cell repertoires in ileal Crohn's disease. Measured with immunoSEQ multiplex PCR; TCRdb has only the in-frame clones, and not every one. The profile shows more than 60,000 clones, roughly 89% of them singletons. The sample was ileal tissue. Receptors were obtained from an adult with Crohn's disease. CDR3s include the opening cysteine and the closing phenylalanine or tryptophan. The D gene is left open where the match is weak. Size is omitted from some rows. Given values are once, few, many or a class for expanded clones.

v_call	d_call	j_call	clone_size	cdr3_aa	cdr3_nt
TRBV9	TRBD1	TRBJ2-5	.	CASSDPNRGLEETQYF	TGTGCCAGCAGCGATCCGAACAGGGGGCTAGAAGAGACCCAGTACTTC
TRBV5-6	TRBD1	TRBJ2-1	.	CASSYTGGPSDWQFF	TGTGCCAGCAGTTATACAGGGGGTCCTAGTGACTGGCAGTTCTTC
TRBV6-6	.	TRBJ2-4	.	CASSAGQRNIQYF	TGTGCCAGCAGTGCGGGACAGAGAAACATTCAGTACTTC
TRBV2	.	TRBJ1-6	.	CASSVRQPGDSPLHF	TGTGCCAGCAGTGTTAGACAGCCGGGCGATTCACCCCTCCACTTT
TRBV2	TRBD2	TRBJ2-1	.	CASKPGTSGYNEQFF	TGTGCCAGCAAACCCGGGACTAGCGGCTACAATGAGCAGTTCTTC
TRBV5-1	TRBD1	TRBJ2-7	.	CASSGRDRGLREQYF	TGCGCCAGCAGCGGCCGGGACAGGGGGCTCCGGGAGCAGTACTTC
TRBV10-3	.	TRBJ2-5	.	CAITEGDEGTQYF	TGTGCCATCACCGAGGGGGACGAGGGGACCCAGTACTTC
TRBV11-2	.	TRBJ1-2	few	CASSLNRDFGGDGYTF	TGTGCCAGCAGCTTAAACCGGGACTTCGGAGGTGATGGCTACACCTTC
TRBV4-1	TRBD1	TRBJ1-2	few	CASSQGTGPGYGYTF	TGCGCCAGCAGCCAAGGGACAGGGCCCGGCTATGGCTACACCTTC
TRBV19	TRBD1	TRBJ2-2	.	CASSMAGTGGTGELFF	TGTGCCAGTAGTATGGCAGGGACAGGGGGCACCGGGGAGCTGTTTTTT
TRBV7-9	.	TRBJ1-2	.	CASSFGGGYTF	TGTGCCAGCAGCTTCGGGGGTGGCTACACCTTC
TRBV6-1	.	TRBJ1-2	.	CASMVLYGYTF	TGTGCCAGCATGGTACTATATGGCTACACCTTC
TRBV4-3	TRBD1	TRBJ1-2	.	CASSQDGTGSDGYTF	TGCGCCAGCAGCCAAGATGGGACAGGGTCTGACGGCTACACCTTC
TRBV11-3	TRBD2	TRBJ2-2	.	CASSLGGLAGGELFF	TGTGCCAGCAGCTTAGGTGGACTAGCTGGCGGGGAGCTGTTTTTT
TRBV6-5	.	TRBJ1-1	.	CASSRANAEAFF	TGTGCCAGCAGCCGTGCGAACGCTGAAGCTTTCTTT
TRBV5-1	.	TRBJ1-5	.	CASSLIGGTNQPQHF	TGCGCCAGCAGCTTGATCGGGGGGACCAATCAGCCCCAGCATTTT
TRBV7-8	TRBD1	TRBJ1-4	.	CASSSAGPGTGQNEKLFF	TGTGCCAGCAGCTCTGCGGGTCCCGGGACAGGGCAGAATGAAAAACTGTTTTTT
TRBV30	.	TRBJ2-3	.	CAWSGTDTQYF	TGTGCCTGGAGCGGCACAGATACGCAGTATTTT
TRBV11-2	TRBD2	TRBJ2-1	.	CASSLGTSGGSLGGGQFF	TGTGCCAGCAGCTTAGGGACTAGCGGGGGCTCTTTAGGCGGTGGGCAGTTCTTC
TRBV2	.	TRBJ2-1	.	CASSVTRNEQFF	TGTGCCAGCAGCGTCACTAGGAATGAGCAGTTCTTC
TRBV5-1	.	TRBJ2-1	.	CASSSGTLALYNEQFF	TGCGCCAGCAGCTCAGGGACATTGGCACTTTACAATGAGCAGTTCTTC
TRBV29-1	.	TRBJ2-3	.	CSVEGLVGGTDTQYF	TGCAGCGTTGAAGGACTAGTAGGAGGCACAGATACGCAGTATTTT
TRBV6-1	.	TRBJ2-3	.	CASSVRGRGSTDTQYF	TGTGCCAGCAGTGTACGCGGTCGGGGTAGCACAGATACGCAGTATTTT
TRBV10-2	.	TRBJ1-1	.	CASSDVVDGVGGEAFF	TGCGCCAGCAGTGATGTGGTAGACGGCGTAGGCGGTGAAGCTTTCTTT
TRBV19	.	TRBJ1-3	.	CASSIQNTIYF	TGTGCCAGTAGTATCCAAAACACCATATATTTT
TRBV2	.	TRBJ2-5	.	CASRGGGIRQTQYF	TGTGCCAGCAGAGGAGGAGGGATAAGGCAGACCCAGTACTTC
TRBV27	TRBD1	TRBJ2-5	once	CASKPDRGLWETQYF	TGTGCCAGCAAACCGGACAGGGGGCTATGGGAGACCCAGTACTTC
TRBV5-4	.	TRBJ2-1	.	CASSGRRGLYNEQFF	TGTGCCAGCAGCGGGCGGCGGGGCCTATACAATGAGCAGTTCTTC
TRBV5-5	TRBD2	TRBJ2-3	.	CASSNGLDTDTQYF	TGTGCCAGCAGCAATGGACTAGACACAGATACGCAGTATTTT
TRBV6-1	.	TRBJ2-2	once	CATDRGAGAGELFF	TGTGCCACCGACCGCGGGGCGGGGGCGGGGGAGCTGTTTTTT
TRBV6-5	.	TRBJ1-4	.	CASSYSRGGWMGLFF	TGTGCCAGCAGTTATTCTCGGGGGGGATGGATGGGACTGTTTTTT
TRBV11-1	.	TRBJ1-4	.	CASSLSRRGGRDEKLFF	TGTGCCAGCAGCTTATCCCGCAGGGGCGGGAGGGACGAAAAACTGTTTTTT
TRBV5-1	.	TRBJ2-5	.	CASSLRREETQYF	TGCGCCAGCAGCTTGCGGAGGGAAGAGACCCAGTACTTC
TRBV5-1	TRBD2	TRBJ2-1	.	CASSYRAGARYNEQFF	TGCGCCAGCAGCTATCGAGCGGGGGCCCGGTACAATGAGCAGTTCTTC
TRBV28	.	TRBJ1-3	once	CASKADSSGNTIYF	TGTGCCAGCAAGGCGGACAGCTCTGGAAACACCATATATTTT
TRBV7-9	.	TRBJ1-3	.	CASSFTGTTWGNTIYF	TGTGCCAGCAGCTTCACAGGGACTACTTGGGGAAACACCATATATTTT
TRBV5-1	TRBD1	TRBJ2-2	.	CASSLGDRGRNTGELFF	TGCGCCAGCAGCTTGGGAGACAGGGGGCGCAACACCGGGGAGCTGTTTTTT
TRBV6-1	.	TRBJ2-2	.	CASRAGMVTGELFF	TGTGCCAGCAGGGCAGGGATGGTAACCGGGGAGCTGTTTTTT
TRBV5-6	.	TRBJ1-2	.	CASSLAYGAANYGYTF	TGTGCCAGCAGCTTGGCCTACGGAGCAGCTAACTATGGCTACACCTTC
TRBV6-5	.	TRBJ1-1	.	CASSTGRGAGTEAFF	TGTGCCAGCAGCACCGGTCGGGGGGCCGGAACTGAAGCTTTCTTT
TRBV2	.	TRBJ2-5	.	CATRELETQYF	TGTGCCACCAGGGAACTAGAGACCCAGTACTTC
TRBV29-1	.	TRBJ2-2	.	CSVVWTANTGELFF	TGCAGCGTCGTCTGGACAGCGAACACCGGGGAGCTGTTTTTT
TRBV9	.	TRBJ2-1	.	CASSGQDANEQFF	TGTGCCAGCAGCGGACAAGACGCAAATGAGCAGTTCTTC
TRBV5-1	TRBD1	TRBJ1-6	.	CASSLHVVGTGVGMGSPLHF	TGCGCCAGCAGCTTGCACGTGGTTGGGACAGGGGTCGGAATGGGTTCACCCCTCCACTTT
TRBV29-1	.	TRBJ1-1	.	CSVEGGTEAFF	TGCAGCGTTGAAGGAGGCACTGAAGCTTTCTTT
TRBV6-1	.	TRBJ1-4	.	CASSETWQVKLFF	TGTGCCAGCAGTGAAACGTGGCAAGTAAAACTGTTTTTT
TRBV5-7	TRBD2	TRBJ2-1	.	CASSLGLAELNEQFF	TGTGCCAGCAGCTTGGGGCTAGCGGAATTGAATGAGCAGTTCTTC
TRBV7-2	.	TRBJ1-5	.	CASSLSPTGGQPQHF	TGTGCCAGCAGCTTATCCCCGACAGGCGGTCAGCCCCAGCATTTT
TRBV28	.	TRBJ2-3	.	CASSSPQGLTDTQYF	TGTGCCAGCAGTTCTCCCCAGGGCCTCACAGATACGCAGTATTTT
TRBV7-9	TRBD1	TRBJ2-1	.	CASSLGQGRLNEQFF	TGTGCCAGCAGCTTGGGACAGGGTAGGCTCAATGAGCAGTTCTTC
TRBV25-1	TRBD1	TRBJ2-5	.	CASREHRGGWETQYF	TGTGCCAGCAGGGAGCACAGGGGTGGGTGGGAGACCCAGTACTTC
TRBV28	TRBD1	TRBJ1-1	.	CASSLSSGQLNTEAFF	TGTGCCAGCAGTTTATCTTCGGGACAGCTGAACACTGAAGCTTTCTTT
TRBV4-1	.	TRBJ2-4	.	CASSQEQFTYFKEGLAKNIQYF	TGCGCCAGCAGCCAAGAACAGTTCACTTATTTTAAGGAAGGATTAGCCAAAAACATTCAGTACTTC
TRBV29-1	TRBD1	TRBJ2-1	.	CSGGQGRNEQFF	TGCAGCGGAGGACAGGGTAGAAATGAGCAGTTCTTC